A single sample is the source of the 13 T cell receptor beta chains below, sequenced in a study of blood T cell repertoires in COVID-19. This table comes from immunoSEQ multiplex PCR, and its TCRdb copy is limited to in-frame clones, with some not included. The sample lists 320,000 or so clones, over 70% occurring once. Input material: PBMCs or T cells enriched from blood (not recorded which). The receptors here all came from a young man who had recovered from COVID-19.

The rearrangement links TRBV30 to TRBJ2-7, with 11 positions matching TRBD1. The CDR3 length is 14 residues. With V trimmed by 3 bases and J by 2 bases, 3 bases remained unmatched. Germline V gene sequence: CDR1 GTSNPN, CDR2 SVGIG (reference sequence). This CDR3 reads CAWRKDRGPYEQYF. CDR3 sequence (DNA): TGTGCCTGGAGGAAGGACAGGGGGCCCTACGAGCAGTACTTC.

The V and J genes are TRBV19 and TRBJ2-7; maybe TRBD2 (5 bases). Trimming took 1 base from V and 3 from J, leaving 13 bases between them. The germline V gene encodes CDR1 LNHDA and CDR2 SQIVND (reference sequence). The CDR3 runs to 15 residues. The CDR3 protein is CASSIGPGLIYEQYF. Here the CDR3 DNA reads TGTGCCAGTAGTATAGGCCCCGGACTGATCTACGAGCAGTACTTC. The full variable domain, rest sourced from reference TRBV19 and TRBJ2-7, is DGGITQSPKYLFRKEGQNVTLSCEQNLNHDAMYWYRQDPGQGLRLIYYSQIVNDFQKGDIAEGYSVSREKKESFPLTVTSAQKNPTAFYLCASSIGPGLIYEQYFGPGTRLTVT.

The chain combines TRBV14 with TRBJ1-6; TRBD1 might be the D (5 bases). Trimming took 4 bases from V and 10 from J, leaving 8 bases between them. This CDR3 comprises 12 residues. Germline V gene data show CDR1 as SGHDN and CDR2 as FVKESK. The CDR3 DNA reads TGTGCCAGCAGCCTGGGACTCTCACCCCTCCACTTT. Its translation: CASSLGLSPLHF.

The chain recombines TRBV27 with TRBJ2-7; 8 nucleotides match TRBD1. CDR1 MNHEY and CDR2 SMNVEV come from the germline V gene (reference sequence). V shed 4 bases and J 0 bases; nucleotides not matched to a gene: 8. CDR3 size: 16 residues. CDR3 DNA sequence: TGTGCCAGCAGTTCCCCCTGGACAGGGAGCTCCTACGAGCAGTACTTC. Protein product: CASSSPWTGSSYEQYF.

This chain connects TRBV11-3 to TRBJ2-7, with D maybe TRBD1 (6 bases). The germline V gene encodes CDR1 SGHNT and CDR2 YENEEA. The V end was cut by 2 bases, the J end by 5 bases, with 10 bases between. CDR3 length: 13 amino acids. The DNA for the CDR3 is TGTGCCAGCAGCTTACGTACAGGGCACGAGCAGTACTTC. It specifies CASSLRTGHEQYF.

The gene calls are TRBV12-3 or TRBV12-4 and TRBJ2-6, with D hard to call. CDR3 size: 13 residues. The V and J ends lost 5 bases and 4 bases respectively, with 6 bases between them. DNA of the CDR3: TGTGCCAGCAGTCCTCAGGGGGCCAACGTCCTGACTTTC. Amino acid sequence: CASSPQGANVLTF.

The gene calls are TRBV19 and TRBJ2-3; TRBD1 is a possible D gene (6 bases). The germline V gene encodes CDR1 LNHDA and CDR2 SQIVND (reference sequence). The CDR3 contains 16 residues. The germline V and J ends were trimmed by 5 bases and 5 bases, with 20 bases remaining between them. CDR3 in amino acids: CASSPTPGDLGDTQYF. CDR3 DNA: TGTGCCAGTAGTCCCACTCCAGGGGATTTAGGAGATACGCAGTATTTT.

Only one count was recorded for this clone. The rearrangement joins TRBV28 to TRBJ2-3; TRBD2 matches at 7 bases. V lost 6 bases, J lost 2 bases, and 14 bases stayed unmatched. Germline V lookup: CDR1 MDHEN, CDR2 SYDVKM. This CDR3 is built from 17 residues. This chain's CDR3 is CASSRPTSGAYTDTQYF. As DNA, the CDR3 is TGTGCCAGCAGCCGCCCCACAAGCGGGGCTTACACAGATACGCAGTATTTT.

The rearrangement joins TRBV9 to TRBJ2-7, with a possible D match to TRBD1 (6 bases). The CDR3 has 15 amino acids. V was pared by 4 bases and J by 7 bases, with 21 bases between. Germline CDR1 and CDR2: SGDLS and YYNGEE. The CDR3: CASSQPRDTEGEQYF. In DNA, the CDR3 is TGTGCCAGCAGCCAGCCCCGGGACACAGAAGGAGAGCAGTACTTC.

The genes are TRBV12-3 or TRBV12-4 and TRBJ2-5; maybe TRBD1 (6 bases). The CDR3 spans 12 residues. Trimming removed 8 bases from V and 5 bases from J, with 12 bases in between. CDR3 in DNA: TGTGCCAGCTCACAGGGCTCGGAGACCCAGTACTTC. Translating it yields CASSQGSETQYF.

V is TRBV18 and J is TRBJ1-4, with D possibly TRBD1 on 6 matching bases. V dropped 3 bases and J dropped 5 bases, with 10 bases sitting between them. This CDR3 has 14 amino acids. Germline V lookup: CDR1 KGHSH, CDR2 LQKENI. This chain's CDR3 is CASSPRDTNEKLFF. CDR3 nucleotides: TGTGCCAGCTCACCCCGGGACACCAATGAAAAACTGTTTTTT. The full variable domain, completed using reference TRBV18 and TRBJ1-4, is NAGVMQNPRHLVRRRGQEARLRCSPMKGHSHVYWYRQLPEEGLKFMVYLQKENIIDESGMPKERFSAEFPKEGPSILRIQQVVRGDSAAYFCASSPRDTNEKLFFGSGTQLSVL.

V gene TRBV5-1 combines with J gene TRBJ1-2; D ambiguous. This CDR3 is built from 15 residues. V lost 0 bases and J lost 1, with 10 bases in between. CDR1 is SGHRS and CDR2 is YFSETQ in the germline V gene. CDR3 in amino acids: CASSLGRSLNYGYTF. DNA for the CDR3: TGCGCCAGCAGCTTGGGACGGAGTCTTAACTATGGCTACACCTTC.

In nucleotides, the CDR3 is TGCGCCAGCAGCCCAGGACAGGGGTTTGCCAACGTCCTGACTTTC. Translation gives CASSPGQGFANVLTF. The chain is built from TRBV5-1 and TRBJ2-6, with TRBD1 identical over 9 bases. Germline assignment: CDR1 SGHRS and CDR2 YFSETQ. The CDR3 has 15 residues. V lost 4 bases, J lost 7 bases, and 6 bases stayed unmatched.